These 6 T cell receptor beta chains came from one sample sequenced in a study of early T cells in non-severe SARS-CoV-2 infection. Via MiXCR, TCRdb re-called the 5' RACE reads, giving one row per CDR3 protein. The top ten clones hold about 8.6% of a sample with about 48,000 distinct CDR3 sequences, over 7.5% of them seen once. Source material: whole blood. The origin of the receptors is an adult who was a healthcare worker with PCR-confirmed SARS-CoV-2 infection or an uninfected control (not recorded which).

This clonotype was recorded many times. This sequence joins TRBV7-6 and TRBJ2-1, with 8 bases that match TRBD2. Germline lookup yields CDR1 SGHVS and CDR2 FNYEAQ. The V gene end was trimmed by 5 bases and the J gene end by 3 bases; junction bases not matched to a gene: 12. This CDR3 comprises 17 residues. The CDR3 spells CASSPSSGGPLYNEQFF. The CDR3 DNA follows: TGTGCCAGCAGCCCCTCCTCGGGGGGGCCCCTCTACAATGAGCAGTTCTTC.

The chain recombines TRBV28 with TRBJ2-1; D is unresolved. Trimming removed 10 bases from V and 0 bases from J, with 10 bases in between. This CDR3 comprises 13 residues. CDR1 is MDHEN and CDR2 is SYDVKM in the germline V gene. The CDR3 loop reads CAKGGNSYNEQFF. The CDR3 coding sequence is TGTGCCAAGGGCGGAAACTCCTACAATGAGCAGTTCTTC.

There are many counts of this clonotype. The rearrangement joins TRBV28 to TRBJ2-1; 13 nucleotides agree with TRBD2. This CDR3 contains 13 residues. With 9 bases clipped from V and 10 bases from J, the junction kept 6 bases outside the gene matches. Looked up from germline, CDR1 is MDHEN and CDR2 is SYDVKM. The CDR3 coding sequence is TGTGCCAGTGGACTAGCGGGAGCGCAAGAGCAGTTCTTC. Amino acids: CASGLAGAQEQFF.

This clonotype has just a few counts. This CDR3 is CASSTSSGRTEAFF. CDR3 nucleotide sequence: TGTGCCAGCAGCACCTCCTCGGGCAGGACTGAAGCTTTCTTT. This chain links TRBV5-5 with TRBJ1-1; D is undetermined. With 4 bases removed from V and 5 bases from J, the gap between germline ends came to 15 bases. CDR1 and CDR2 (germline): SGHKS, YYEKEE (reference sequence). This CDR3 contains 14 residues.

This clonotype showed up many times. This chain links TRBV20-1 with TRBJ1-1; D remains ambiguous. Germline CDR1 is DFQATT and CDR2 is SNEGSKA (reference sequence). The CDR3 covers 11 residues. Trimming took 3 bases from V and 1 from J, leaving 3 bases between them. CDR3 region: CSARENTEAFF. In DNA form, the CDR3 reads TGCAGTGCTAGGGAGAACACTGAAGCTTTCTTT.

This clonotype has at least ten counts. The V and J genes are TRBV6-5 and TRBJ1-1; no definite D call. Trimming took off 5 bases at V and 7 bases at J, with 8 bases between the two ends. Germline-derived CDR1 and CDR2 are MNHEY and SVGAGI. The CDR3 spans 11 residues. The CDR3 is CASSRQDEAFF. The DNA for the CDR3 is TGTGCCAGCAGTCGACAAGATGAAGCTTTCTTT.